This T cell receptor (beta chain) originates from a study of cytomegalovirus exposure and HLA in healthy donors. Study-wide points: TCR beta V segments were, for the most part, productive about 90% or about 30% of the time in an earlier analysis. As a later analysis revealed, the rate of TCR association differed by HLA locus, with DRB1 most and HLA-C fewest.

Although they were nominally healthy when sampled, donors likely had unrecorded immune exposures. On this clone itself: The antigen is not known.

This CDR3 comprises 15 residues. With 5 bases clipped from V and 3 bases from J, the junction kept 7 bases outside the gene matches. Germline assignment: CDR1 MNHNS and CDR2 SASEGT. Primers included in the PCR were 60 Vbeta and 13 Jbeta primers. TCRdb keeps only in-frame clones here, not all; method: immunoSEQ multiplex PCR. The sample consists of over 150,000 clones, less than 80% of them appearing once. The sequenced sample consisted of PBMCs. The clonotype comes from a man aged 40-55 years in good health and CMV-seronegative. The genes are TRBV6-1 and TRBJ1-5, with 7 bases aligning to TRBD1. CDR3 in DNA: TGTGCCAGCAGTCTGTGGGACAGAATCAATCAGCCCCAGCATTTT. Its translation: CASSLWDRINQPQHF.